Following are 9 T cell receptor beta chains from one sample sequenced in a study of cytomegalovirus exposure and HLA in healthy donors (dated by TCRdb to about 2017). The library relied on the immunoSEQ multiplex PCR assay. A mixture of 60 forward primers for TCR Vbeta segments and 13 reverse primers for TCR Jbeta segments was used in the multiplex PCR. The immuneACCESS repertoire file appears here via TCRdb, limited to in-frame rearrangements. These files lack a portion of the clones; in checked studies, under half of the deficit traces to unresolved V genes, and the cause of the others is not known. The sample table includes approximately 150,000 clones. The biggest ten clones account for 0.96% of the sample. The source material was PBMCs. The receptor source for this set is a male donor in good health and CMV-seronegative.

The chain links TRBV19 to TRBJ2-6; maybe TRBD1 (5 bases). The CDR3 runs 16 residues. From germline, CDR1 is LNHDA and CDR2 SQIVND (reference sequence). With 3 bases removed from V and 0 bases from J, the gap between germline ends came to 9 bases. The DNA for the CDR3 is TGTGCCAGTAGTATTGACAGAAGCTCTGGGGCCAACGTCCTGACTTTC. Its protein is CASSIDRSSGANVLTF.

This sequence joins TRBV10-3 and TRBJ2-7; TRBD1 matches 7 bases. The CDR3 spans 16 residues. Germline V gene data show CDR1 as ENHRY and CDR2 as SYGVKD. J gave up 2 bases and V 2 bases, and 9 bases lay outside the gene matches. In DNA, the CDR3 is TGTGCCATCAGTGAGGGACAGGCCATTATCGCCTACGAGCAGTACTTC. Protein product: CAISEGQAIIAYEQYF.

The CDR3 DNA reads TGCGCCAGCAGCCAAGAGGCCGCGAACACCGGGGAGCTGTTTTTT. Its protein product is CASSQEAANTGELFF. J is TRBJ2-2 and V is TRBV4-3; no definite D call. This CDR3 region has 15 residues. Germline assignment: CDR1 LGHNA and CDR2 YSLEER. Deletions cut 0 bases from V and 0 bases from J, with 5 bases between.

The chain recombines TRBV5-6 with TRBJ2-1; 7 nucleotides line up with TRBD1. V was pared by 4 bases and J by 0 bases, with 4 bases of the junction left unmatched. Germline CDR1 and CDR2: SGHDT and YYEEEE. This CDR3 has 15 residues. CDR3 amino acids: CASSTGQISYNEQFF. The CDR3 nucleotides read TGTGCCAGCAGCACGGGACAGATCTCCTACAATGAGCAGTTCTTC.

Here the CDR3 reads CASSLGDRGKTQYF. The CDR3 DNA reads TGTGCCAGCAGCTTAGGGGACAGGGGGAAGACCCAGTACTTC. The rearrangement links TRBV7-2 to TRBJ2-5; TRBD1 agrees at 11 bases. The CDR3 loop spans 14 amino acids. Trimming cost V 1 base and J 6 bases; bases outside gene matches: 1. Germline V gene sequence: CDR1 SGHTA, CDR2 FQGNSA.

The chain is built from TRBV27 and TRBJ1-5; tentatively, D is TRBD1 (5 bases). V lost 0 bases, J lost 8 bases, and 8 bases lay in between. The germline V gene encodes CDR1 MNHEY and CDR2 SMNVEV (reference sequence). The CDR3 is made up of 13 amino acids. The CDR3: CASSLSRGEPQHF. CDR3 coding DNA: TGTGCCAGCAGTTTATCTCGGGGGGAGCCCCAGCATTTT.

This chain joins TRBV6-6 and TRBJ1-2; D ambiguous. In germline, CDR1 is MNHNY, CDR2 SVGAGI (reference sequence). V was trimmed by 10 bases and J by 4 bases, leaving 13 bases between them. This CDR3 has 12 residues. The CDR3 here is CATAPGAYGYTF. The CDR3 coding sequence is TGTGCCACCGCCCCGGGAGCCTATGGCTACACCTTC.

The chain combines TRBV7-9 with TRBJ2-7, with 9 bases fitting TRBD1. The CDR3 is 14 residues long. V lost 3 bases and J lost 5; bases outside the gene matches: 5. CDR1 and CDR2 (germline): SEHNR, FQNEAQ (reference sequence). The CDR3 here is CASSFGTGSHEQYF. The CDR3 DNA sequence: TGTGCCAGCAGCTTCGGGACAGGGTCCCACGAGCAGTACTTC.

The V gene is TRBV5-6, the J gene TRBJ1-4; TRBD1 is a possible D gene (6 bases). The CDR3 is made up of 12 amino acids. The germline V gene encodes CDR1 SGHDT and CDR2 YYEEEE. The V and J ends lost 2 bases and 8 bases respectively, with 7 bases between them. This chain's CDR3 is CASSFDREKLFF. The CDR3 bases are TGTGCCAGCAGCTTCGACAGGGAAAAACTGTTTTTT.